This TCR beta chain stems from a study of cytomegalovirus exposure and HLA in healthy donors. Study-level background: Membership in the Caucasian-associated ancestry cluster was found for about 84% of nearly 400 genotyped donors.

Study results and limitations: As immune exposure information, only CMV serostatus was available.

With respect to this clone: Its matching antigen is unknown.

Donors counted as nominally healthy when sampled, yet unrecorded immune exposures were likely. Primers: 60 Vbeta forward and 13 Jbeta reverse. Original processing methods: Later work found approximately 80 million unique TCR beta chains, with roughly 11 million shared. Sequencing was performed with immunoSEQ multiplex PCR; in TCRdb, only in-frame clones are kept and a portion is missing. The V and J calls and clone size are taken from that table; D and trimming were inferred from the DNA. The sample comprises 63,000 or so clones, approximately 76% of which are singletons, and around 5.4% rests with the top ten. Trimming took 4 bases from V and 1 from J, leaving 19 bases between them. This CDR3 has 17 residues. From germline, CDR1 is LNHDA and CDR2 SQIVND (reference sequence).

The receptor's source is a man aged 45-65 years in good health and CMV-seronegative. The sample taken for sequencing was PBMCs. The rearrangement joins TRBV19 to TRBJ1-2, with D tentatively TRBD1 (5 bases). CDR3 protein: CASSSGYRQPLNYGYTF. The DNA of the CDR3 is TGTGCCAGTAGTAGTGGGTACCGACAGCCCCTTAACTATGGCTACACCTTC.